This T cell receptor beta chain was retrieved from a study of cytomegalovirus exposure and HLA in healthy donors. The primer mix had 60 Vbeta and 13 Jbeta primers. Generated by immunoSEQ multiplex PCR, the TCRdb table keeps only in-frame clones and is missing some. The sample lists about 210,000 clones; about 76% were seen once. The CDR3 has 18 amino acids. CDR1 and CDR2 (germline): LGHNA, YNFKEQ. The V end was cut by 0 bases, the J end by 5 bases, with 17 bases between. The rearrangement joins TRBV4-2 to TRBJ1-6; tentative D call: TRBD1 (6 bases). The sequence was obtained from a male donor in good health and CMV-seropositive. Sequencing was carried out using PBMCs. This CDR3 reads CASSQDLAGGLDNSPLHF. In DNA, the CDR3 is TGTGCCAGCAGCCAAGATCTTGCGGGGGGGCTTGATAATTCACCCCTCCACTTT.